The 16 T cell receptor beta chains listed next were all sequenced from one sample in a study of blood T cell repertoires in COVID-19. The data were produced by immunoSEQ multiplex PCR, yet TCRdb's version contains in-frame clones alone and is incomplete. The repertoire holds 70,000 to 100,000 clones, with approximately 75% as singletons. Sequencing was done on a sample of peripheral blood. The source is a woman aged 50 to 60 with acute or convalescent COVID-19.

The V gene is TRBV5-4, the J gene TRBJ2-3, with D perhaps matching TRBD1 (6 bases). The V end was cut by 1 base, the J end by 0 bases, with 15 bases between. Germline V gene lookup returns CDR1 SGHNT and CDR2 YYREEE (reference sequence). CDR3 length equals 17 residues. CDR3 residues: CASSLTGSPVSTDTQYF. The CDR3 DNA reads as TGTGCCAGCAGCTTGACAGGGTCTCCTGTTAGCACAGATACGCAGTATTTT.

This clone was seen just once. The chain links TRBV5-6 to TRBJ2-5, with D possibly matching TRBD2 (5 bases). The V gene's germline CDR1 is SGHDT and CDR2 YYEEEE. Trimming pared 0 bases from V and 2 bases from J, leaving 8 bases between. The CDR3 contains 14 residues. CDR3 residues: CASSLVDSQETQYF. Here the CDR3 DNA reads TGTGCCAGCAGCTTGGTGGACTCACAAGAGACCCAGTACTTC.

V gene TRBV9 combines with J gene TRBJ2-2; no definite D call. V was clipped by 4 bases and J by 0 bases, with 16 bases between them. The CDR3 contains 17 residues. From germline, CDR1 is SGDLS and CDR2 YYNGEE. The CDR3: CASSPLSGFSNTGELFF. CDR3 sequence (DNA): TGTGCCAGCAGCCCTCTTTCAGGTTTCTCGAACACCGGGGAGCTGTTTTTT.

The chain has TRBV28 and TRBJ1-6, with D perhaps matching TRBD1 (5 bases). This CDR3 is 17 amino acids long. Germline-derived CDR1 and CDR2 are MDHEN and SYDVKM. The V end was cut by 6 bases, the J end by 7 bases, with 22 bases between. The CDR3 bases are TGTGCCAGCAGGCGAAGGGCTTGGGCAGGGCTAAATTCACCCCTCCACTTT. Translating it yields CASRRRAWAGLNSPLHF. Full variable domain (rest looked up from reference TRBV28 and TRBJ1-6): DVKVTQSSRYLVKRTGEKVFLECVQDMDHENMFWYRQDPGLGLRLIYFSYDVKMKEKGDIPEGYSVSREKKERFSLILESASTNQTSMYLCASRRRAWAGLNSPLHFGNGTRLTVT.

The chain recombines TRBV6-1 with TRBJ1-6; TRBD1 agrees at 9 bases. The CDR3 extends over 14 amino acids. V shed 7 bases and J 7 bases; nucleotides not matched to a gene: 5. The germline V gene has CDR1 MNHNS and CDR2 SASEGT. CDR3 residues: CASNPGQGNSPLHF. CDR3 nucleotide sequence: TGTGCCAGCAACCCGGGACAGGGAAATTCACCCCTCCACTTT.

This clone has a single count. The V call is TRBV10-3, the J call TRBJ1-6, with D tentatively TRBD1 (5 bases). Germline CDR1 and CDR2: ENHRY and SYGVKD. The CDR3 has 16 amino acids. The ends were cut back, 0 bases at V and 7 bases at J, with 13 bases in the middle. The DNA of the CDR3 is TGTGCCATCAGTGAGTCGAAGACAGCCGGGAATTCACCCCTCCACTTT. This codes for CAISESKTAGNSPLHF.

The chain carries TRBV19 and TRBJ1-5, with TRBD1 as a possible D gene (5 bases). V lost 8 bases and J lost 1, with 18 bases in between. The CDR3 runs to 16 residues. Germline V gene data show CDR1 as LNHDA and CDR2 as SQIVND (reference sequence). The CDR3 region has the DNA TGTGCCAGTGAGGGACTCCTCCGGGCCAGCAATCAGCCCCAGCATTTT. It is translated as CASEGLLRASNQPQHF.

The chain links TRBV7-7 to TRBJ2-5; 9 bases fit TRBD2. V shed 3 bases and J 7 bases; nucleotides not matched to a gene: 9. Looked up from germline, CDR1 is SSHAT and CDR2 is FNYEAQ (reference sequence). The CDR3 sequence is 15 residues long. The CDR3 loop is CASSFSSGGLGTQYF. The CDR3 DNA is TGTGCCAGCAGCTTTTCGAGCGGGGGGCTAGGGACCCAGTACTTC.

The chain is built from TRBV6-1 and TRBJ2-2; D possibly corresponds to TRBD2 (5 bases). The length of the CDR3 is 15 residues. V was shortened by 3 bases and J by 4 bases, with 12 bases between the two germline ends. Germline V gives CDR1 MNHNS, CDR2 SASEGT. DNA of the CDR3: TGTGCCAGCAGTGAGCGCCTAGCAACCACCGGGGAGCTGTTTTTT. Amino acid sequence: CASSERLATTGELFF.

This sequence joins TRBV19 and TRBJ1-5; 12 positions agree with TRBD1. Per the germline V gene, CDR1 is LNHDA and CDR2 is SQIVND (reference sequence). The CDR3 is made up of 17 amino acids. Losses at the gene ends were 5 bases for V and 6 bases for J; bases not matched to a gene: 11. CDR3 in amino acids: CASSPSPGQGASQPQHF. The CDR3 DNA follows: TGTGCCAGTAGTCCCTCCCCGGGACAGGGGGCAAGTCAGCCCCAGCATTTT.

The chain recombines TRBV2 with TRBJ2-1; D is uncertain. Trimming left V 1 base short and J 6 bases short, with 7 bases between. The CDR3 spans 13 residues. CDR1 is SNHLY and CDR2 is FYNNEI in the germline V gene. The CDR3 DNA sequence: TGTGCCAGCAGTGAAGATCTCGGCAATGAGCAGTTCTTC. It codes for CASSEDLGNEQFF.

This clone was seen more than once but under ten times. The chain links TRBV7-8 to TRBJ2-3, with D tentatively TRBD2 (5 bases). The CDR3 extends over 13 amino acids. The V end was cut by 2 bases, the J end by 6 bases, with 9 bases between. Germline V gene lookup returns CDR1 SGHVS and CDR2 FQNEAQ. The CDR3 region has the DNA TGTGCCAGCAGCTTACTATCGGGGGATACGCAGTATTTT. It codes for CASSLLSGDTQYF.

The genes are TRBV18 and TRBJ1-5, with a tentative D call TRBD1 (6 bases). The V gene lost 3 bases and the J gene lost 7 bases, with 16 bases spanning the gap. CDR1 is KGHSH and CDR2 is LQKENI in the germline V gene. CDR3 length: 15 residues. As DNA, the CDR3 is TGTGCCAGCTCACCCCAAGGGGGGGGCGGACAGCCCCAGCATTTT. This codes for CASSPQGGGGQPQHF. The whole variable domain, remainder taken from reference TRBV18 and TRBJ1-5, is NAGVMQNPRHLVRRRGQEARLRCSPMKGHSHVYWYRQLPEEGLKFMVYLQKENIIDESGMPKERFSAEFPKEGPSILRIQQVVRGDSAAYFCASSPQGGGGQPQHFGDGTRLSIL.

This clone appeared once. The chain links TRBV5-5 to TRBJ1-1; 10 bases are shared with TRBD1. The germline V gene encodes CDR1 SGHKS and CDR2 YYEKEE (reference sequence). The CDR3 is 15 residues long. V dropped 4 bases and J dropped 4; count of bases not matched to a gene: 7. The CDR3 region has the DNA TGTGCCAGCAGCCGGGGACAGGGGTTGAGCACTGAAGCTTTCTTT. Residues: CASSRGQGLSTEAFF.

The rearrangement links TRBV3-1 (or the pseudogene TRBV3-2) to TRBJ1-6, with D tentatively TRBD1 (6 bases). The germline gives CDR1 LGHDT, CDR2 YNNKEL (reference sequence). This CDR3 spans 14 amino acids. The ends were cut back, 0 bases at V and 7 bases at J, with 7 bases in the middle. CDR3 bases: TGTGCCAGCAGCCAAGATACAGGGAATTCACCCCTCCACTTT. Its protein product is CASSQDTGNSPLHF.

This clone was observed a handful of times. CDR3 nucleotide sequence: TGTGCCACCAGCAGAGGAAGACAGGGATCGAACACTGAAGCTTTCTTT. Translation gives CATSRGRQGSNTEAFF. The chain is built from TRBV15 and TRBJ1-1; 7 nucleotides match TRBD1. This CDR3 region has 16 residues. Looked up from germline, CDR1 is LNHNV and CDR2 is YYDKDF (reference sequence). Unmatched junction bases numbered 6, after V lost 1 base and J lost 1 base.